This TCR beta chain was profiled in a study of T cell responses to AZD1222 COVID-19 vaccine. The study, taken as a whole, reports: Sampling that yielded the repertoires occurred only after the peak T cell response.

Comments on this clone: What it recognizes is unknown.

TCRdb's table, derived via immunoSEQ multiplex PCR, lists solely in-frame clones and lacks some. There are some 54,000 clones in the sample; roughly 87% occur only once, and about 3.9% lies in the top ten. V dropped 0 bases and J dropped 4 bases, with 10 bases sitting between them. The CDR3 has 15 residues. Germline lookup yields CDR1 LGHNA and CDR2 YNFKEQ. The clonotype comes from an adult in good health. The V and J genes are TRBV4-2 and TRBJ1-3; D ambiguous. The sample consisted of peripheral blood, taken on day 0 of AZD1222 vaccination. The CDR3, as DNA: TGTGCCAGCAGCCAAGACGGCGGATCCGGAAACACCATATATTTT. This codes for CASSQDGGSGNTIYF.